Below, one T cell receptor beta chain is given with its context. It has no known antigen specificity. No much larger clonotype is one base removed from it; base qualities were not supplied. Taken from cysteine to phenylalanine, the CDR3 has 13 residues. The sequence is cut down to CDR3 DNA, 39 bases in frame from base 1. CDR1 and CDR2 are drawn from the germline V gene: SGHTA, FQGNSA. V and J lose 1 base and 4 bases, and a span of 7 bases separates them. The data were obtained in a study of OX40 agonist ivuxolimab in advanced cancers. As for the study more broadly: Ivuxolimab was a fully human IgG2 agonistic monoclonal antibody targeting the costimulatory receptor OX40 (CD134). Intravenous ivuxolimab was administered to patients every 2 weeks at six dose levels: 0.01, 0.1, 0.3, 1.5, 3 and 10 mg/kg. The point of sequencing TCRbeta in the periphery was to test whether ivuxolimab changed TCR sequence diversity and drove clonal T-cell expansion. In the dose-escalation cohort, 82.7% of patients were male, and the mean age was approximately 60 years, with a range of roughly 20 to 80. The monotherapy dose-escalation portion (N = 52 patients) of the phase I ivuxolimab trial is reported in the paper. Of the approximately 54 patients in dose escalation, 19 had hepatocellular carcinoma, some 15 had melanoma, 9 had renal cell carcinoma and 9 had head and neck cancer. Partial responses occurred in three dose-escalation patients, of whom one had hepatocellular carcinoma and two had cutaneous melanoma. Patients were allowed to have had prior anti-PD-1, anti-PD-L1 or anti-CTLA-4 therapy, and 40% to 45% of the dose-escalation patients had previously received checkpoint inhibitors. The paper as a whole reports these results and caveats: After ivuxolimab, expanded clones were on average more numerous among CD8+ T cells than among CD4+ T cells. At doses of 0.1 to 3.0 mg/kg, clonal expansion of both CD4+ and CD8+ blood T cells was observed from baseline to week 6. Partial responders in the 0.1-3.0 mg/kg groups had among the lowest normalized peripheral clonal expansion, especially among CD8+ T cells. Low levels of normalized T-cell clonal expansion were also shown by some nonresponding patients. Which antigens the clonally expanded peripheral T cells were specific for was not determined.

To sequence the TCRbeta CDR3 region, genomic DNA was isolated from the sorted cells. The immunoSEQ Assay was used for sequencing of TCRbeta CDR3 regions. The table comes from immuneACCESS by way of TCRdb, which keeps in-frame sequences with V and J called. Part of the clones is missing from these tables; in studies checked, under half for an unresolved V gene and the rest for unknown reasons. Across this sample there are under 40,000 clones, with roughly 84% seen only once. Jointly, the top ten make up 1.5% to 2% of the sample. Patients with autoimmune disease history or receiving systemic immunosuppression were excluded from the trial. Peripheral blood for TCR sequencing was collected from all dose cohorts at baseline, on cycle 4 day 1, and on cycle 7 day 1. The samples were taken from a phase I, first-in-human, multicenter, open-label dose-escalation trial of ivuxolimab. Adults with locally advanced or metastatic melanoma, renal cell, hepatocellular, or head and neck squamous cell carcinoma were enrolled in the trial. Before TCR sequencing, CD4+ T cells and CD8+ T cells were sorted from peripheral blood as separate populations.

This TCR was recovered from an adult with an advanced solid tumor such as melanoma, head and neck, liver or kidney cancer. The source was CD4+ or CD8+ T cells sorted from blood, collected in a trial of the OX40 agonist ivuxolimab. The V gene is TRBV7-2 and the J gene is TRBJ2-5; the D gene remains uncertain. The sequenced DNA is TGTGCCAGCAGCTTAGGAGCGTTAGAGACCCAGTACTTC. Its protein product is CASSLGALETQYF.